This TCR beta chain originates from a study of blood T cell repertoires in COVID-19. Turning to the study itself: Researchers got acute and convalescent COVID-19 samples from the United States, Italy and Spain.

Produced via immunoSEQ multiplex PCR; TCRdb's table is partial and in-frame only. The sample consists of roughly 210,000 clones, around four fifths of them appearing once. This CDR3 comprises 14 residues. The V and J ends lost 5 bases and 6 bases, in that order; junction bases with no gene match: 2. CDR1 and CDR2 from the germline V gene are MDHEN and SYDVKM. Sequencing input: peripheral blood. The chain recombines TRBV28 with TRBJ2-2, with 11 nucleotides matching TRBD2. The origin of this receptor is a woman aged 80 or older with COVID-19, enrolled during active disease. In DNA, the CDR3 is TGTGCCAGCAGTCTTAGCGGGGGGGCCGGGGAGCTGTTTTTT. Its protein product is CASSLSGGAGELFF.